These 10 T cell receptor beta chains came from one sample sequenced in a study of shared clonotypes between healthy human individuals. Cells designated naive CD8 were CD45RO-negative and were positively selected for CCR7, with terminally differentiated effector memory CD45RA+ cells excluded. Sequenced by immunoSEQ multiplex PCR; TCRdb stores in-frame clones only, minus some. Seen here are some 1,900,000 clones, approximately 94% observed once, and the top ten hold roughly 1.2%. Sequenced: naive CD8+ T cells sorted from blood. Receptors originate from a man aged 18 to 29 in good health.

CDR3 sequence: CASSPEGMAKNIQYF. The CDR3, as DNA: TGCGCCAGCAGCCCGGAGGGTATGGCCAAAAACATTCAGTACTTC. The chain has TRBV4-1 and TRBJ2-4; D is perhaps TRBD2 (6 bases). The CDR3 covers 15 residues. Germline assignment: CDR1 MGHRA and CDR2 YSYEKL. V was shortened by 4 bases and J by 1 base, with 11 bases between the two germline ends.

In regard to this clone: This sample includes further DNA sequences coding for the same CDR3. The CDR3 sequence is CASSYDGNEQFF. The CDR3 DNA reads TGTGCCAGCAGTTATGACGGGAATGAGCAGTTCTTC. This sequence joins TRBV6-5 and TRBJ2-1; D not certain. The germline V and J ends were trimmed by 3 bases and 7 bases, with 7 bases remaining between them. The CDR3 is 12 amino acids. Germline values: CDR1 MNHEY, CDR2 SVGAGI.

The rearrangement links TRBV14 to TRBJ2-5; 9 bases agree with TRBD2. CDR3 length: 16 residues. V shed 3 bases and J 0 bases; nucleotides not matched to a gene: 5. From germline, CDR1 is SGHDN and CDR2 FVKESK. CDR3 amino acids: CASSHLGLANQETQYF. In DNA form, the CDR3 reads TGTGCCAGCAGCCACCTGGGACTAGCCAACCAAGAGACCCAGTACTTC.

The chain is built from TRBV27 and TRBJ1-5; weak D call: TRBD1 (6 bases). CDR3 length equals 15 residues. Germline CDR1 is MNHEY and CDR2 is SMNVEV (reference sequence). The germline V and J ends were trimmed by 4 bases and 11 bases, with 21 bases remaining between them. The CDR3 is CASSSLGGGLIAQHF. CDR3 bases: TGTGCCAGCAGTTCCCTGGGAGGGGGGTTAATAGCCCAGCATTTT.

The J gene is TRBJ2-7, the V gene TRBV28, with 10 bases identical to TRBD1. The CDR3 consists of 14 residues. CDR1 and CDR2 from the germline V gene are MDHEN and SYDVKM. The V segment lost 6 bases and the J segment 0 bases; nucleotides outside the gene matches: 2. CDR3 sequence (DNA): TGTGCCAGCAGGAGGGACAGGGGCTCCTACGAGCAGTACTTC. This codes for CASRRDRGSYEQYF. Full variable domain (rest looked up from reference TRBV28 and TRBJ2-7): DVKVTQSSRYLVKRTGEKVFLECVQDMDHENMFWYRQDPGLGLRLIYFSYDVKMKEKGDIPEGYSVSREKKERFSLILESASTNQTSMYLCASRRDRGSYEQYFGPGTRLTVT.

V is TRBV29-1 and J is TRBJ2-7, with TRBD1 matching over 7 bases. This CDR3 has 14 amino acids. Germline trimming cut 3 bases from V and 0 bases from J; bases unmatched to any gene: 5. Germline V gene data show CDR1 as SQVTM and CDR2 as ANQGSEA. CDR3 loop: CSVEDRDSSYEQYF. The DNA for the CDR3 is TGCAGCGTTGAGGACCGGGACAGCTCCTACGAGCAGTACTTC.

This chain links TRBV4-1 with TRBJ2-7; the match to TRBD1 covers 7 bases. This CDR3 region has 16 residues. CDR1 is MGHRA and CDR2 is YSYEKL in the germline V gene. J was trimmed by 5 bases and V by 1 base; bases with no gene match: 11. The CDR3 DNA sequence: TGCGCCAGCAGCCAAGTTCAGGGGGAGAAGGGAGACGAGCAGTACTTC. It encodes CASSQVQGEKGDEQYF.

Note on this clone: Within the sample, other DNA sequences also encode this same CDR3. The rearrangement links TRBV10-1 to TRBJ2-7; no reliable D call. CDR3 length: 13 amino acids. CDR1 WNHNN and CDR2 SYGVQD come from the germline V gene (reference sequence). Trimming left V 2 bases short and J 2 bases short, with 7 bases between. CDR3 sequence: CASSEGSTYEQYF. The CDR3 DNA follows: TGCGCCAGCAGTGAGGGATCCACCTACGAGCAGTACTTC.

CDR3 amino acids: CASSQSGAGYEQYF. The CDR3 DNA reads as TGTGCCAGCAGTCAGTCAGGGGCCGGCTACGAGCAGTACTTC. V gene TRBV11-1 combines with J gene TRBJ2-7; maybe TRBD1 (6 bases). Germline CDR1 reads SGHAT; CDR2 reads FQDESV (reference sequence). This CDR3 spans 14 amino acids. V lost 6 bases and J 3 bases, leaving 15 bases between the germline ends.

This chain connects TRBV5-6 to TRBJ2-7, with 7 bases aligning to TRBD2. Germline lookup yields CDR1 SGHDT and CDR2 YYEEEE. This CDR3 contains 15 residues. The trim removed 4 bases at V and 3 bases at J, leaving 10 bases unmatched. The CDR3 spells CASSLSGGPYYEQYF. Written as DNA, the CDR3 is TGTGCCAGCAGCCTCTCGGGGGGACCATACTACGAGCAGTACTTC.